A single sample is the source of the 20 T cell receptor beta chains below, sequenced in a study of T-cell reconstitution after alpha-beta-depleted transplantation in children. It was with unique molecular identifiers that the TCRbeta library was prepared. Using its own MiXCR run on the PCR reads, TCRdb lists one record per CDR3 protein. The repertoire consists of about 300,000 distinct CDR3 sequences, with 10% occurring once and the leading ten covering 7.5%. The sequences come from PBMCs, collected before TCRalphabeta/CD19-depleted stem cell transplant. The receptors originated from a boy in the first two years of life with acute myeloid leukemia, due to receive a stem cell transplant.

This clonotype turned up a few times. CDR3 DNA sequence: TGTGCCAGCAGCCGACTAGCGGGGCGTCCAGATACGCAGTATTTT. Translating it yields CASSRLAGRPDTQYF. The chain joins TRBV7-3 to TRBJ2-3, with TRBD2 matching 11 bases. This CDR3 contains 15 residues. J gave up 4 bases and V 5 bases, and 5 bases lay outside the gene matches. Germline assignment: CDR1 SGHTA and CDR2 FQGTGA. The complete variable domain, with remaining parts taken from reference TRBV7-3 and TRBJ2-3, reads GAGVSQTPSNKVTEKGKYVELRCDPISGHTALYWYRQSLGQGPEFLIYFQGTGAADDSGLPNDRFFAVRPEGSVSTLKIQRTERGDSAVYLCASSRLAGRPDTQYFGPGTRLTVL.

This chain connects TRBV20-1 to TRBJ2-5, with 9 bases fitting TRBD2. Germline assignment: CDR1 DFQATT and CDR2 SNEGSKA (reference sequence). The CDR3 has 15 residues. V shed 6 bases, J shed 2 bases, and the junction held 10 bases outside the gene matches. In DNA, the CDR3 is TGCAGTGCCTCTCGGGGACTAGCTTTTCAAGAGACCCAGTACTTC. Protein: CSASRGLAFQETQYF.

This clonotype has just a few counts. The V gene is TRBV7-8, the J gene TRBJ2-7; tentatively, D is TRBD1 (6 bases). V lost 1 base, J lost 5 bases, and 12 bases lay in between. CDR1 and CDR2 (germline): SGHVS, FQNEAQ. The CDR3 has 14 residues. Written as DNA, the CDR3 is TGTGCCAGCAGCTTAGTTGGGACAAACCACGAGCAGTACTTC. This codes for CASSLVGTNHEQYF.

This clonotype was detected ten times or more. J is TRBJ2-7 and V is TRBV6-1, with D tentatively TRBD1 (6 bases). Trimming stripped 6 bases from V and 0 bases from J, with 15 bases between. This CDR3 region has 15 residues. Germline CDR1 and CDR2: MNHNS and SASEGT. The CDR3 loop is CASSQDSPSSYEQYF. In DNA form, the CDR3 reads TGTGCCAGCAGCCAGGACAGTCCGAGCTCCTACGAGCAGTACTTC.

This clonotype came up many times. The gene calls are TRBV5-8 and TRBJ2-7, with 8 bases aligning to TRBD2. The CDR3 length is 15 residues. Germline V gene lookup returns CDR1 SGHTS and CDR2 YDEGEE. The junction had 11 bases not matched to a gene; V was cut back by 7 bases and J by 2 bases. CDR3 in DNA: TGTGCCAGCGGTTACGGGACTAGGTTCACCTACGAGCAGTACTTC. Its translation is CASGYGTRFTYEQYF.

This clonotype has ten or more counts. The gene calls are TRBV12-3 or TRBV12-4 and TRBJ1-6; D call uncertain. The ends were cut back, 6 bases at V and 4 bases at J, with 7 bases in the middle. This CDR3 contains 13 residues. CDR3 DNA sequence: TGTGCCAGCAGCCGCGCGTATAATTCACCCCTCCACTTT. Its translation is CASSRAYNSPLHF.

This clonotype was seen repeatedly, ten times or more. This chain joins TRBV15 and TRBJ2-4; D not resolved. There are 17 residues in the CDR3. Germline-derived CDR1 and CDR2 are LNHNV and YYDKDF (reference sequence). V was pared by 1 base and J by 0 bases, with 13 bases between. The CDR3, as DNA: TGTGCCACCAGCAGAGTCGTTTCCCGCCAAGCCAAAAACATTCAGTACTTC. Translating it yields CATSRVVSRQAKNIQYF. Together with reference TRBV15 and TRBJ2-4, the CDR3 gives the full variable domain: DAMVIQNPRYQVTQFGKPVTLSCSQTLNHNVMYWYQQKSSQAPKLLFHYYDKDFNNEADTPDNFQSRRPNTSFCFLDIRSPGLGDTAMYLCATSRVVSRQAKNIQYFGAGTRLSVL.

V gene TRBV18 combines with J gene TRBJ2-5, with a tentative D call TRBD1 (6 bases). Trimming took 6 bases from V and 1 from J, leaving 12 bases between them. CDR3 length: 14 amino acids. Germline V gene sequence: CDR1 KGHSH, CDR2 LQKENI. Here the CDR3 reads CASSPQGIQETQYF. In nucleotides, the CDR3 is TGTGCCAGCTCGCCGCAGGGGATCCAAGAGACCCAGTACTTC.

This clonotype was detected a few times. The chain has TRBV11-2 and TRBJ2-3; tentatively, D is TRBD2 (5 bases). V was trimmed by 0 bases and J by 0 bases, leaving 10 bases between them. The CDR3 consists of 16 residues. Germline lookup yields CDR1 SGHAT and CDR2 FQNNGV. The DNA for the CDR3 is TGTGCCAGCAGCTTAGACGGAGGATCTAGCACAGATACGCAGTATTTT. Amino acids: CASSLDGGSSTDTQYF. Together with reference TRBV11-2 and TRBJ2-3, the CDR3 gives the full variable domain: EAGVAQSPRYKIIEKRQSVAFWCNPISGHATLYWYQQILGQGPKLLIQFQNNGVVDDSQLPKDRFSAERLKGVDSTLKIQPAKLEDSAVYLCASSLDGGSSTDTQYFGPGTRLTVL.

The table lists this clonotype with many counts. This sequence joins TRBV23-1 and TRBJ2-3; 7 bases are a match to TRBD1. TRBV23-1 is assigned to the ORF class and has an uncertain function. The CDR3 length is 14 residues. V gave up 4 bases and J gave up 4 bases; unmatched junction bases: 5. DNA for the CDR3: TGCGCCAGCAGTCCAGGGGGATTTTCAGATACGCAGTATTTT. Translating gives CASSPGGFSDTQYF.

This clonotype was detected ten times or more. An end of the junction differs from the germline gene, which may be a read error. The CDR3 reads CAITGTSGGPGYF. In DNA, the CDR3 is TGTGCCATCACTGGGACTAGCGGGGGTCCTGGGTACTTC. J is TRBJ2-1 and V is TRBV10-3; 14 nucleotides agree with TRBD2. This CDR3 spans 13 amino acids. Per germline, CDR1 ENHRY and CDR2 SYGVKD.

This clonotype was recorded at least ten times. The J gene is TRBJ2-1, the V gene TRBV6-2 or TRBV6-3; D gene ambiguous. The CDR3 covers 11 residues. Germline V lookup: CDR1 MNHEY, CDR2 SVGEGT. Trimming shortened V by 5 bases and J by 10 bases, and 9 bases separated the two germline ends. The chain's CDR3 is CASSRLGEQFF. DNA for the CDR3: TGTGCCAGCAGTCGCCTAGGGGAGCAGTTCTTC.

The table lists this clonotype with many counts. The V and J genes are TRBV7-3 and TRBJ2-1; D gene unclear. This CDR3 has 16 residues. Germline CDR1 and CDR2: SGHTA and FQGTGA. V was clipped by 2 bases and J by 4 bases, with 15 bases between them. The DNA for the CDR3 is TGTGCCAGCAGCTTAGCAGAGGCGGTTGGATACAATGAGCAGTTCTTC. It translates to CASSLAEAVGYNEQFF.

This clonotype was seen repeatedly, ten times or more. This sequence joins TRBV15 and TRBJ2-3; TRBD2 matches at 12 bases. There are 16 residues in the CDR3. The ends lost 5 bases at V and 4 bases at J; junction bases unmatched: 7. Per germline, CDR1 LNHNV and CDR2 YYDKDF (reference sequence). DNA of the CDR3: TGTGCCACCAGCCCCTGGACTAGCGGGACCTCAGATACGCAGTATTTT. This sequence encodes CATSPWTSGTSDTQYF. Based on the CDR3 plus reference TRBV15 and TRBJ2-3, the full variable domain is DAMVIQNPRYQVTQFGKPVTLSCSQTLNHNVMYWYQQKSSQAPKLLFHYYDKDFNNEADTPDNFQSRRPNTSFCFLDIRSPGLGDTAMYLCATSPWTSGTSDTQYFGPGTRLTVL.

Sample share makes this clonotype medium-sized. The rearrangement uses TRBV20-1 and TRBJ2-5; D gene unclear. Trimming took off 3 bases at V and 4 bases at J, with 18 bases between the two ends. This CDR3 contains 15 residues. Germline V gene data show CDR1 as DFQATT and CDR2 as SNEGSKA (reference sequence). CDR3 region: CSARTLSGRGETQYF. The CDR3, as DNA: TGCAGTGCTAGGACCCTGTCAGGACGTGGAGAGACCCAGTACTTC.

This clonotype was found many times. In DNA form, the CDR3 reads TGTGCCAGCAGCGTAGGGTCTAGCGGAGAAAACATTCAGTACTTC. Translation gives CASSVGSSGENIQYF. The chain is built from TRBV9 and TRBJ2-4; 7 bases agree with TRBD2. Germline V gene sequence: CDR1 SGDLS, CDR2 YYNGEE. The CDR3 is 15 residues long. Germline trimming cut 0 bases from V and 5 bases from J; bases unmatched to any gene: 5.

This clonotype was detected many times. The gene calls are TRBV6-4 and TRBJ2-3; 7 nucleotides agree with TRBD1. V was pared by 6 bases and J by 7 bases, with 7 bases of the junction left unmatched. The germline gives CDR1 MRHNA, CDR2 SNTAGT. This CDR3 contains 13 residues. The CDR3 protein is CASSEGAENTQYF. CDR3 DNA sequence: TGTGCCAGCAGCGAGGGGGCCGAGAATACGCAGTATTTT.

This clonotype turned up a few times. The V and J genes are TRBV30 and TRBJ1-5; tentatively, D is TRBD1 (5 bases). This CDR3 is 15 amino acids long. From germline, CDR1 is GTSNPN and CDR2 SVGIG (reference sequence). With 0 bases removed from V and 2 bases from J, the gap between germline ends came to 11 bases. As DNA, the CDR3 is TGTGCCTGGAGTGTTGGGGGGGATGGCAATCAGCCCCAGCATTTT. Translated, it gives CAWSVGGDGNQPQHF. The entire variable domain, with the rest obtained from reference TRBV30 and TRBJ1-5, is as follows: SQTIHQWPATLVQPVGSPLSLECTVEGTSNPNLYWYRQAAGRGLQLLFYSVGIGQISSEVPQNLSASRPQDRQFILSSKKLLLSDSGFYLCAWSVGGDGNQPQHFGDGTRLSIL.

This clonotype appeared many times. This chain links TRBV28 with TRBJ1-4, with 7 bases fitting TRBD1. The CDR3 has 15 amino acids. From germline, CDR1 is MDHEN and CDR2 SYDVKM. After removal of 4 bases from V and 5 bases from J, the junction contained 7 bases not matched to a gene. The CDR3 DNA is TGTGCCAGCAGTTCTCGGGACAGCATAAATGAAAAACTGTTTTTT. Protein: CASSSRDSINEKLFF. The whole variable domain, remainder taken from reference TRBV28 and TRBJ1-4, is DVKVTQSSRYLVKRTGEKVFLECVQDMDHENMFWYRQDPGLGLRLIYFSYDVKMKEKGDIPEGYSVSREKKERFSLILESASTNQTSMYLCASSSRDSINEKLFFGSGTQLSVL.

This clonotype has ten or more counts. The chain uses TRBV15 and TRBJ1-1; D may be TRBD1 (5 bases). This CDR3 contains 15 residues. V dropped 0 bases and J dropped 5 bases, with 13 bases sitting between them. From germline, CDR1 is LNHNV and CDR2 YYDKDF (reference sequence). CDR3 DNA: TGTGCCACCAGCAGAGAAACTTGGGGGTTGACTGAAGCTTTCTTT. Translation gives CATSRETWGLTEAFF.